This T cell receptor (beta chain) was found in a study of cytomegalovirus exposure and HLA in healthy donors. Study-wide results and caveats: Overall, roughly 160 TCR beta chains were annotated as cytomegalovirus-associated. Later, an analysis found that TCR clusters from the first cohort tended to co-occur in the 90 to 150 validation repertoires. Reports described diagnosis of cytomegalovirus status by the classifier as highly specific and sensitive.

The method was immunoSEQ multiplex PCR; TCRdb's version includes in-frame clones alone and lacks a portion of them. The table lists some 320,000 clones, 75% to 90% of them singletons. Points on this clone: Its antigen is still unknown.

Trimming removed 7 bases at V and 5 bases at J, with 8 bases between. Germline-derived CDR1 and CDR2 are DFQATT and SNEGSKA (reference sequence). CDR3 length equals 10 residues. This TCR derives from a woman between 25 and 40 years old in good health and CMV-seropositive. The sequenced sample consisted of PBMCs. This sequence joins TRBV20-1 and TRBJ2-5; D is ambiguous. The CDR3 sequence: CSVPEETQYF. The CDR3 coding sequence is TGCAGTGTGCCGGAGGAGACCCAGTACTTC.